This T cell receptor (beta chain) comes out of a study of technical replicates of blood from a handful of donors. Sequenced by immunoSEQ multiplex PCR; TCRdb stores in-frame clones only, minus some. The table lists about 49,000 clones, approximately 90% of them singletons. Germline V gives CDR1 SQVTM, CDR2 ANQGSEA. V lost 1 base and J lost 8, with 8 bases in between. The CDR3 consists of 11 residues. This TCR derives from a human donor in good health. Some clones in this sample may be carry-over from other donors' samples. Source material: PBMCs. The V gene is TRBV29-1, the J gene TRBJ1-1; D ambiguous. In nucleotides, the CDR3 is TGCAGCGTTGAAGCAAACTTGGAAGCTTTCTTT. This sequence encodes CSVEANLEAFF. The full variable domain, completed using reference TRBV29-1 and TRBJ1-1, is SAVISQKPSRDICQRGTSLTIQCQVDSQVTMMFWYRQQPGQSLTLIATANQGSEATYESGFVIDKFPISRPNLTFSTLTVSNMSPEDSSIYLCSVEANLEAFFGQGTRLTVV.